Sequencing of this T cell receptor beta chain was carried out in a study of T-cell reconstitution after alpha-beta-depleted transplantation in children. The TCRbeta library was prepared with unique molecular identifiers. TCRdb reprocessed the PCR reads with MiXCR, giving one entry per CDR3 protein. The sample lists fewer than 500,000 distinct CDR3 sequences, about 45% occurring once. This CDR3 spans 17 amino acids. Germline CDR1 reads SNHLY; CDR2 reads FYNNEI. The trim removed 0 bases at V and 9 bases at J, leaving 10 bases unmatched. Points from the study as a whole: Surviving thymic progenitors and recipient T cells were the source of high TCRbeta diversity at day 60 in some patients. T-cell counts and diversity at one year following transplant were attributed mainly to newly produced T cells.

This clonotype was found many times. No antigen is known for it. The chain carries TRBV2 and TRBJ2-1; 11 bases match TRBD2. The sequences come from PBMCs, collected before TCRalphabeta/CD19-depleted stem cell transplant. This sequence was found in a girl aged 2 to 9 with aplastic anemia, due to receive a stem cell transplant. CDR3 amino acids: CASSEALLAGGIGEQFF. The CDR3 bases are TGTGCCAGCAGTGAAGCGCTTCTAGCGGGAGGAATAGGTGAGCAGTTCTTC.